This paragraph reports one T cell receptor beta chain. The same CDR3 can be traced to other DNA sequences in this sample. Assay used: immunoSEQ multiplex PCR; TCRdb lists only in-frame clones, some missing. The sample lists 110,000 or so clones, roughly 89% occurring once. The sample belongs to a study of T cell responses to AZD1222 COVID-19 vaccine. Trimming took off 4 bases at V and 1 base at J, with 5 bases between the two ends. Looked up from germline, CDR1 is SNHLY and CDR2 is FYNNEI. The CDR3 is made up of 14 amino acids. The input for sequencing was peripheral blood, taken on day 0 of AZD1222 vaccination. This receptor was identified in an adult in good health. The chain uses TRBV2 and TRBJ2-6; D remains ambiguous. As DNA, the CDR3 is TGTGCCAGCAGTGCTGGGTCTGGGGCCAACGTCCTGACTTTC. Residues: CASSAGSGANVLTF.